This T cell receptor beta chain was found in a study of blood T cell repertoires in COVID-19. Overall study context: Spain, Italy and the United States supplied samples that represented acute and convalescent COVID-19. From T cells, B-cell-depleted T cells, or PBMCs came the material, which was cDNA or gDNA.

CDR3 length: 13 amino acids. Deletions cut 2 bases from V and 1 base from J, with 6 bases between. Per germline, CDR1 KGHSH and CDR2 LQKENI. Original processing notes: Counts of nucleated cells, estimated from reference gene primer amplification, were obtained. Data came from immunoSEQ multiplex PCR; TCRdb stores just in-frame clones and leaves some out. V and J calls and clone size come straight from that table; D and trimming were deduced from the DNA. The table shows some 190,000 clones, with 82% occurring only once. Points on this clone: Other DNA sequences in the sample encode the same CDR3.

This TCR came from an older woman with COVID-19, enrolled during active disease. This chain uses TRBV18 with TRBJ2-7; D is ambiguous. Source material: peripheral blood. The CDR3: CASSPGSSYEQYF. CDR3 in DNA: TGTGCCAGCTCACCAGGCAGTTCCTACGAGCAGTACTTC.